The 25 T cell receptor beta chains presented below share a single source sample, sequenced in a study of blood T cell repertoires in COVID-19. Libraries were prepared by immunoSEQ multiplex PCR; TCRdb keeps only in-frame clonotypes and omits some of them. In the table there are approximately 250,000 clones, around 90% of which are singletons. Material for sequencing was peripheral blood. These receptors originate from a man aged 25 to 40 with COVID-19, enrolled during active disease.

As for this clone: This sample also contains other DNA sequences that code for the same CDR3. The chain joins TRBV18 to TRBJ1-1; 8 bases align to TRBD1. Trimming cost V 3 bases and J 4 bases; bases outside gene matches: 7. The CDR3 extends over 15 amino acids. Germline CDR1 and CDR2: KGHSH and LQKENI. CDR3 DNA sequence: TGTGCCAGCTCACCGCGACAGGGGTCGAGCACTGAAGCTTTCTTT. Translating gives CASSPRQGSSTEAFF.

The chain employs TRBV29-1 and TRBJ1-1; D is possibly TRBD1 (6 bases). V was cut by 7 bases and J by 3 bases, with 15 bases left in between. The V gene's germline CDR1 is SQVTM and CDR2 ANQGSEA. This CDR3 is 13 amino acids long. The DNA of the CDR3 is TGCAGCGCCCCCGGACAGAGCCACACTGAAGCTTTCTTT. Translation: CSAPGQSHTEAFF. Supplemented by reference TRBV29-1 and TRBJ1-1, the full variable domain reads SAVISQKPSRDICQRGTSLTIQCQVDSQVTMMFWYRQQPGQSLTLIATANQGSEATYESGFVIDKFPISRPNLTFSTLTVSNMSPEDSSIYLCSAPGQSHTEAFFGQGTRLTVV.

This clone was found a few times. The chain links TRBV19 to TRBJ1-2; TRBD1 might be the D (6 bases). The germline V gene encodes CDR1 LNHDA and CDR2 SQIVND (reference sequence). This CDR3 has 14 residues. Trimming shortened V by 3 bases and J by 2 bases, and 10 bases separated the two germline ends. CDR3 amino acids: CASSIGGRNYGYTF. In DNA form, the CDR3 reads TGTGCCAGTAGTATCGGGGGGCGAAACTATGGCTACACCTTC.

This rearrangement joins TRBV12-3 or TRBV12-4 to TRBJ1-1, with 7 bases aligning to TRBD1. J lost 10 bases, V lost 5 bases, and 7 bases had no gene match. The CDR3 is 12 residues long. The CDR3 spells CASSGDRVVAFF. The DNA of the CDR3 is TGTGCCAGCAGTGGAGACAGGGTTGTAGCTTTCTTT.

The rearrangement joins TRBV5-1 to TRBJ1-4; TRBD1 might be the D (6 bases). The germline gives CDR1 SGHRS, CDR2 YFSETQ. The CDR3 contains 15 residues. Trimming took off 4 bases at V and 1 base at J, with 11 bases between the two ends. In DNA form, the CDR3 reads TGCGCCAGCAGCGTCTTGACAGGAACTAATGAAAAACTGTTTTTT. This translates into CASSVLTGTNEKLFF.

The rearrangement uses TRBV3-1 (or the pseudogene TRBV3-2) and TRBJ1-1; no clear D. Germline V gives CDR1 LGHDT, CDR2 YNNKEL (reference sequence). CDR3 length: 13 amino acids. The V gene lost 1 base and the J gene lost 3 bases, with 6 bases spanning the gap. The CDR3 nucleotides are TGTGCCAGCAGCCAAGTCGAGGACACTGAAGCTTTCTTT. Residues: CASSQVEDTEAFF.

The rearrangement links TRBV5-1 to TRBJ1-2; 10 bases match TRBD1. Germline V lookup: CDR1 SGHRS, CDR2 YFSETQ. The V and J ends lost 4 bases and 3 bases, in that order; junction bases with no gene match: 15. This CDR3 region has 18 residues. The chain's CDR3 is CASSLLRDRGQSDYGYTF. Here the CDR3 DNA reads TGCGCCAGCAGCCTCCTCCGGGACAGGGGTCAGTCGGACTATGGCTACACCTTC. Using reference TRBV5-1 and TRBJ1-2 for the parts outside the CDR3, the full variable domain is KAGVTQTPRYLIKTRGQQVTLSCSPISGHRSVSWYQQTPGQGLQFLFEYFSETQRNKGNFPGRFSGRQFSNSRSEMNVSTLELGDSALYLCASSLLRDRGQSDYGYTFGSGTRLTVV.

This rearrangement joins TRBV3-1 (or the pseudogene TRBV3-2) to TRBJ1-2, with D hard to call. The CDR3 sequence is 15 residues long. Per the germline V gene, CDR1 is LGHDT and CDR2 is YNNKEL (reference sequence). V dropped 1 base and J dropped 4 bases, with 13 bases sitting between them. The CDR3 sequence is CASSQVNGSIYGYTF. The CDR3 nucleotides read TGTGCCAGCAGCCAAGTTAATGGCAGTATCTATGGCTACACCTTC.

This chain uses TRBV5-4 with TRBJ1-4, with D tentatively TRBD1 (6 bases). V dropped 4 bases and J dropped 7 bases, with 14 bases sitting between them. This CDR3 comprises 14 residues. Germline values: CDR1 SGHNT, CDR2 YYREEE (reference sequence). CDR3 region: CASSVGGAGEKLFF. CDR3 DNA sequence: TGTGCCAGCAGCGTTGGGGGGGCGGGTGAAAAACTGTTTTTT.

This clone has a single count. The V gene is TRBV3-1 (or the pseudogene TRBV3-2), the J gene TRBJ1-1, with D perhaps matching TRBD1 (5 bases). Trimming removed 0 bases at V and 7 bases at J, with 12 bases between. The germline V gene encodes CDR1 LGHDT and CDR2 YNNKEL (reference sequence). CDR3 length: 14 residues. CDR3 amino acids: CASSQDLTEREAFF. CDR3 DNA sequence: TGTGCCAGCAGCCAAGATTTGACAGAGCGTGAAGCTTTCTTT.

The J gene is TRBJ1-5, the V gene TRBV4-1; D may be TRBD1 (5 bases). The V gene lost 4 bases and the J gene lost 7 bases, with 23 bases spanning the gap. The length of the CDR3 is 17 residues. CDR1 is MGHRA, CDR2 YSYEKL, per germline. Written as DNA, the CDR3 is TGCGCCAGCAGCCCAGGTCCTCAGTCAGGGTTACGGCAGCCCCAGCATTTT. Its protein product is CASSPGPQSGLRQPQHF.

The V call is TRBV3-1 (or the pseudogene TRBV3-2), the J call TRBJ2-1, with TRBD1 as a possible D gene (5 bases). V dropped 0 bases and J dropped 14 bases, with 11 bases sitting between them. The CDR3 runs 12 residues. Per the germline V gene, CDR1 is LGHDT and CDR2 is YNNKEL (reference sequence). The CDR3 reads CASSQDDSPKFF. The DNA of the CDR3 is TGTGCCAGCAGCCAAGACGACAGCCCGAAGTTCTTC.

V usage is TRBV11-3 and J usage is TRBJ1-1; no clear D gene. This CDR3 has 12 amino acids. Germline V gene data show CDR1 as SGHNT and CDR2 as YENEEA. Trimming took off 3 bases at V and 6 bases at J, with 8 bases between the two ends. The CDR3 loop reads CASSFGVPEAFF. The CDR3 nucleotides read TGTGCCAGCAGCTTCGGGGTTCCTGAAGCTTTCTTT. The variable domain in full, with the rest retrieved from reference TRBV11-3 and TRBJ1-1, is EAGVVQSPRYKIIEKKQPVAFWCNPISGHNTLYWYLQNLGQGPELLIRYENEEAVDDSQLPKDRFSAERLKGVDSTLKIQPAELGDSAVYLCASSFGVPEAFFGQGTRLTVV.

CDR3 nucleotide sequence: TGTGCCAGCAGCTTAGCGGATGGACAAAACTATGGCTACACCTTC. Encoded protein: CASSLADGQNYGYTF. The chain uses TRBV7-9 and TRBJ1-2, with a possible D match to TRBD1 (5 bases). The germline gives CDR1 SEHNR, CDR2 FQNEAQ (reference sequence). The CDR3 sequence is 15 residues long. V lost 0 bases, J lost 2 bases, and 10 bases lay in between.

This chain uses TRBV12-3 or TRBV12-4 with TRBJ1-2, with TRBD1 matching over 9 bases. CDR3 length: 13 amino acids. V gave up 5 bases and J gave up 5 bases; unmatched junction bases: 3. The CDR3 here is CASSTGGGYGYTF. In DNA, the CDR3 is TGTGCCAGCAGTACAGGGGGCGGGTATGGCTACACCTTC.

The chain employs TRBV19 and TRBJ1-5, with 8 bases matching TRBD1. The V and J ends lost 5 bases and 3 bases, in that order; junction bases with no gene match: 3. Per the germline V gene, CDR1 is LNHDA and CDR2 is SQIVND (reference sequence). The CDR3 is made up of 14 amino acids. In DNA, the CDR3 is TGTGCCAGTAGTCCGGACAGGGTCAATCAGCCCCAGCATTTT. As protein: CASSPDRVNQPQHF.

CDR3 nucleotides: TGTGCCAGCAAGACAGGGGAGGAGACCGGGGAGCTGTTTTTT. It translates to CASKTGEETGELFF. The rearrangement joins TRBV11-2 to TRBJ2-2; 8 bases align to TRBD1. The CDR3 length is 14 residues. The V and J ends lost 7 bases and 5 bases, in that order; junction bases with no gene match: 6. The V gene's germline CDR1 is SGHAT and CDR2 FQNNGV.

This chain joins TRBV7-6 and TRBJ2-1, with 11 bases aligning to TRBD2. Germline lookup yields CDR1 SGHVS and CDR2 FNYEAQ. The V segment lost 3 bases and the J segment 4 bases; nucleotides outside the gene matches: 2. CDR3 length equals 15 residues. CDR3 sequence (DNA): TGTGCCAGCAGCTTGGTAGCGGGGGGGTACAATGAGCAGTTCTTC. Amino acid sequence: CASSLVAGGYNEQFF.

The count of this clone is one. The chain joins TRBV7-2 to TRBJ2-7; perhaps TRBD1 as D (5 bases). The CDR3 covers 16 residues. The ends were cut back, 4 bases at V and 0 bases at J, with 16 bases in the middle. Germline CDR1 reads SGHTA; CDR2 reads FQGNSA. The CDR3 sequence is CASSYQGVATSYEQYF. The CDR3 coding sequence is TGTGCCAGCAGCTATCAAGGGGTGGCTACCTCCTACGAGCAGTACTTC.

The chain carries TRBV7-9 and TRBJ2-1, with D maybe TRBD2 (6 bases). Germline CDR1 is SEHNR and CDR2 is FQNEAQ (reference sequence). The V end was cut by 3 bases, the J end by 2 bases, with 14 bases between. CDR3 length: 16 amino acids. The CDR3 DNA reads as TGTGCCAGCAGCTTCACCCCTAGCGTCACCTACAATGAGCAGTTCTTC. Its translation: CASSFTPSVTYNEQFF.

The rearrangement joins TRBV15 to TRBJ2-4; D not certain. Trimming removed 0 bases at V and 6 bases at J, with 12 bases between. CDR3 length: 15 residues. CDR1 and CDR2 from the germline V gene are LNHNV and YYDKDF (reference sequence). The CDR3 spells CATSRDEVGLNIQYF. DNA of the CDR3: TGTGCCACCAGCAGAGATGAAGTTGGGCTAAACATTCAGTACTTC.

This clone appeared a few times. The chain joins TRBV7-9 to TRBJ1-3; possibly TRBD1 for D (5 bases). V was trimmed by 3 bases and J by 3 bases, leaving 6 bases between them. Germline values: CDR1 SEHNR, CDR2 FQNEAQ (reference sequence). This CDR3 is 13 amino acids long. CDR3 coding DNA: TGTGCCAGCAGCTTCAGGGTTGGAAACACCATATATTTT. The encoded protein is CASSFRVGNTIYF.

The V gene is TRBV5-1, the J gene TRBJ2-1; 9 positions agree with TRBD2. V lost 3 bases and J lost 1; bases outside the gene matches: 5. Per the germline V gene, CDR1 is SGHRS and CDR2 is YFSETQ. This CDR3 spans 16 amino acids. The DNA of the CDR3 is TGCGCCAGCAGCTCGGAGCGGGGGGTTTCCTACAATGAGCAGTTCTTC. Translating it yields CASSSERGVSYNEQFF.

Only one count was recorded for this clone. The chain joins TRBV15 to TRBJ1-2; TRBD1 is a possible D gene (5 bases). The CDR3 is made up of 16 amino acids. The V gene lost 3 bases and the J gene lost 3 bases, with 17 bases spanning the gap. CDR1 LNHNV and CDR2 YYDKDF come from the germline V gene (reference sequence). For the CDR3, the DNA is TGTGCCACCAGCAGGGATCGGGGGGTAAGACACTATGGCTACACCTTC. It translates to CATSRDRGVRHYGYTF.

The V call is TRBV6-4, the J call TRBJ1-1, with 8 bases fitting TRBD1. Per germline, CDR1 MRHNA and CDR2 SNTAGT. V shed 8 bases, J shed 10 bases, and the junction held 12 bases outside the gene matches. The CDR3 runs 13 residues. This chain's CDR3 is CASSATGGDRAFF. The CDR3, as DNA: TGTGCCAGCTCAGCCACAGGGGGAGATAGAGCTTTCTTT.